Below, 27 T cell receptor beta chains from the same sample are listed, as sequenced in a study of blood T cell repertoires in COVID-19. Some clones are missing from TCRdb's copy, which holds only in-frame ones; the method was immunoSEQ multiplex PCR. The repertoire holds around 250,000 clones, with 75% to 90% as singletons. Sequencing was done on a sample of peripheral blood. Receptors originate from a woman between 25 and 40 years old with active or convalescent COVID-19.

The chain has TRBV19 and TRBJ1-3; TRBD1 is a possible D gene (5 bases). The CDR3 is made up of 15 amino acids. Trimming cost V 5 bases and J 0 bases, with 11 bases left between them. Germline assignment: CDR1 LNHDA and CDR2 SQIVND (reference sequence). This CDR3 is CASSLRGFSGNTIYF. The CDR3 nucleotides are TGTGCCAGTAGTTTGCGGGGCTTCTCTGGAAACACCATATATTTT. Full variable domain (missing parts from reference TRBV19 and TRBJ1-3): DGGITQSPKYLFRKEGQNVTLSCEQNLNHDAMYWYRQDPGQGLRLIYYSQIVNDFQKGDIAEGYSVSREKKESFPLTVTSAQKNPTAFYLCASSLRGFSGNTIYFGEGSWLTVV.

The CDR3 coding sequence is TGTGCCAGCAGCGTAGAACTAGCGGGGCTTCCAGATACGCAGTATTTT. Translation: CASSVELAGLPDTQYF. This chain links TRBV9 with TRBJ2-3; 10 positions agree with TRBD2. V was pared by 0 bases and J by 4 bases, with 5 bases of the junction left unmatched. Germline V gene data show CDR1 as SGDLS and CDR2 as YYNGEE. The CDR3 is made up of 16 amino acids.

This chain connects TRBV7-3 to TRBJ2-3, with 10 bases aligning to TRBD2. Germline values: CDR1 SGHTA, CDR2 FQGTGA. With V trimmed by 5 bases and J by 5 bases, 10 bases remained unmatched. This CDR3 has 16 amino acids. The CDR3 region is CASSPLAGGGLDTQYF. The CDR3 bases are TGTGCCAGCAGCCCCTTAGCGGGGGGAGGGTTAGATACGCAGTATTTT. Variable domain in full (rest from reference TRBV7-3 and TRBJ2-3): GAGVSQTPSNKVTEKGKYVELRCDPISGHTALYWYRQSLGQGPEFLIYFQGTGAADDSGLPNDRFFAVRPEGSVSTLKIQRTERGDSAVYLCASSPLAGGGLDTQYFGPGTRLTVL.

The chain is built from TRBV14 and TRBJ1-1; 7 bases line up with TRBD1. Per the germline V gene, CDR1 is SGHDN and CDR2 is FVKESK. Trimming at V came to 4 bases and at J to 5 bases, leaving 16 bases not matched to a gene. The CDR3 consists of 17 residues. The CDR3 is CASSLTDRWASRTEAFF. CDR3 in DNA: TGTGCCAGCAGCCTCACGGACAGGTGGGCCTCTAGGACTGAAGCTTTCTTT.

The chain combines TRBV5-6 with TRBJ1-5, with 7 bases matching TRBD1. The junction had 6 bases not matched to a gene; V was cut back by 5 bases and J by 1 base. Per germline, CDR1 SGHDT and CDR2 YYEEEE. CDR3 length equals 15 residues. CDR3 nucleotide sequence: TGTGCCAGCAGTGAAGGGGGCTGGAGCAATCAGCCCCAGCATTTT. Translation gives CASSEGGWSNQPQHF.

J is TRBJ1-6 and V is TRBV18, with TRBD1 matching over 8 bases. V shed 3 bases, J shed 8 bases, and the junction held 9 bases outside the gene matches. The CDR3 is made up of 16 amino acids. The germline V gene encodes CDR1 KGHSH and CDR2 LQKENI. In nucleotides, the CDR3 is TGTGCCAGCTCACCTCGGGCAGGGGGCCGTGATTCACCCCTCCACTTT. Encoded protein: CASSPRAGGRDSPLHF.

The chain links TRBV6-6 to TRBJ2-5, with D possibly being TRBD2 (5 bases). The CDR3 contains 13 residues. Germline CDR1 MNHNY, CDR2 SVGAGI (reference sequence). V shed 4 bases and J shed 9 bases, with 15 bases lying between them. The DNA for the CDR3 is TGTGCCAGCAGTTCGGAACGGTCCGGGGCCCAGTACTTC. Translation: CASSSERSGAQYF.

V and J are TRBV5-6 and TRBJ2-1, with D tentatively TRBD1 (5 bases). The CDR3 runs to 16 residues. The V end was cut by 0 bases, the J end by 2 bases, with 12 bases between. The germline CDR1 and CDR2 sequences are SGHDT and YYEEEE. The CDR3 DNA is TGTGCCAGCAGCTTGGATGTGACAGCAACCTACAATGAGCAGTTCTTC. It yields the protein CASSLDVTATYNEQFF.

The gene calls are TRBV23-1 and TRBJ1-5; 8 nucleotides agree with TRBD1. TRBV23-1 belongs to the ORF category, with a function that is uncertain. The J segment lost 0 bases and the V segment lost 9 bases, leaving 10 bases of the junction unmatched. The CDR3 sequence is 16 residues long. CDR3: CARGDRRQYSNQPQHF. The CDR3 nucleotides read TGCGCCAGGGGGGACAGGAGGCAATATAGCAATCAGCCCCAGCATTTT.

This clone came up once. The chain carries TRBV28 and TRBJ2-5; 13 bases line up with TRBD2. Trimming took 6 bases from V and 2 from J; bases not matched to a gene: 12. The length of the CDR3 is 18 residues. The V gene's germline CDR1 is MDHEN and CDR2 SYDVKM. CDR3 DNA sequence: TGTGCCAGCAGCCTCGGGCAATCGGGACTAGCGGGGCAAGAGACCCAGTACTTC. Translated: CASSLGQSGLAGQETQYF. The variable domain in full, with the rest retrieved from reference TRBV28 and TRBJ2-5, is DVKVTQSSRYLVKRTGEKVFLECVQDMDHENMFWYRQDPGLGLRLIYFSYDVKMKEKGDIPEGYSVSREKKERFSLILESASTNQTSMYLCASSLGQSGLAGQETQYFGPGTRLLVL.

Here the CDR3 reads CASSVGQDNHGSGNTIYF. The DNA of the CDR3 is TGTGCCAGCAGCGTGGGTCAGGACAACCACGGCTCTGGAAACACCATATATTTT. The rearrangement joins TRBV9 to TRBJ1-3; D is possibly TRBD1 (5 bases). Germline CDR1 SGDLS, CDR2 YYNGEE. CDR3 length: 18 amino acids. Trimming pared 2 bases from V and 0 bases from J, leaving 18 bases between.

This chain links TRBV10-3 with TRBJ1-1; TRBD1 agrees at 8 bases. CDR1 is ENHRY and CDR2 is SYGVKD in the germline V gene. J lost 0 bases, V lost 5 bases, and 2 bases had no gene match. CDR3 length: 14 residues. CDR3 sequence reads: CAISLTGVNTEAFF. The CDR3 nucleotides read TGTGCCATCAGTCTGACAGGGGTGAACACTGAAGCTTTCTTT.

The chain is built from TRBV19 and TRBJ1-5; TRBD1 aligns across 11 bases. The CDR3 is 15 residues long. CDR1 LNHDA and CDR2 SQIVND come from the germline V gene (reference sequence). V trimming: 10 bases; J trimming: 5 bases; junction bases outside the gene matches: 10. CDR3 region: CATSQGQGAYQPQHF. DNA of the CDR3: TGTGCCACCTCACAAGGACAGGGGGCGTATCAGCCCCAGCATTTT.

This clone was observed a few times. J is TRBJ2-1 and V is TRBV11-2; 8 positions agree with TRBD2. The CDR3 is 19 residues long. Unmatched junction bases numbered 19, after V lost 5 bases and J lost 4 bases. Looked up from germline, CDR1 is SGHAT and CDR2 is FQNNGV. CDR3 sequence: CASSVGKLSTSGDYNEQFF. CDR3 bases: TGTGCCAGCAGCGTGGGGAAGCTATCCACTAGCGGTGATTACAATGAGCAGTTCTTC.

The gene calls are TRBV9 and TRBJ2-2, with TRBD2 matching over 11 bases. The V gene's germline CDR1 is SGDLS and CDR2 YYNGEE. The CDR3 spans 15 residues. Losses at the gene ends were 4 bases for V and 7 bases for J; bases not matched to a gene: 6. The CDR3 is CASSRLAGGHGELFF. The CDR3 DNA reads TGTGCCAGCAGCCGGCTAGCGGGGGGTCACGGGGAGCTGTTTTTT. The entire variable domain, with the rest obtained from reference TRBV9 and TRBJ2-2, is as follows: DSGVTQTPKHLITATGQRVTLRCSPRSGDLSVYWYQQSLDQGLQFLIQYYNGEERAKGNILERFSAQQFPDLHSELNLSSLELGDSALYFCASSRLAGGHGELFFGEGSRLTVL.

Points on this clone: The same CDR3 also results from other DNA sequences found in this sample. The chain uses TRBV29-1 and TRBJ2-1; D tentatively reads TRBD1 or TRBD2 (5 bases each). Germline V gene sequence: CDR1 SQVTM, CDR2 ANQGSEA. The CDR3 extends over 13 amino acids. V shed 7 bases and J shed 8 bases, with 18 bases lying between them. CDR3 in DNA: TGCAGCGCGGGACCCCCTTACAATGATGAGCAGTTCTTC. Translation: CSAGPPYNDEQFF.

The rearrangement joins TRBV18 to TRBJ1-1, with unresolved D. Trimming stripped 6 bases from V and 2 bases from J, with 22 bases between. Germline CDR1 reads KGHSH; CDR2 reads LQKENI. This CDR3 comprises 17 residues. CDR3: CASSNYGVPRANTEAFF. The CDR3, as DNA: TGTGCCAGCTCCAATTATGGAGTCCCGAGGGCTAACACTGAAGCTTTCTTT.

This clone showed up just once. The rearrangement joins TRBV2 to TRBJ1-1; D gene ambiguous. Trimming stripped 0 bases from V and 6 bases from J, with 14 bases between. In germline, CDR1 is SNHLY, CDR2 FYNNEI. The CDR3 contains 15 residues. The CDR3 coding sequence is TGTGCCAGCAGTGAAGCTGGGCCAAGGCATTCTGAAGCTTTCTTT. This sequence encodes CASSEAGPRHSEAFF.

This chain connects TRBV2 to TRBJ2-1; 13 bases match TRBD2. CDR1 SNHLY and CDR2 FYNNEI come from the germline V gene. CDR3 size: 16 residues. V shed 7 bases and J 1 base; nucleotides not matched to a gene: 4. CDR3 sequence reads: CASNALAGGSYNEQFF. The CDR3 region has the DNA TGTGCCAGCAACGCACTAGCGGGGGGGTCCTACAATGAGCAGTTCTTC.

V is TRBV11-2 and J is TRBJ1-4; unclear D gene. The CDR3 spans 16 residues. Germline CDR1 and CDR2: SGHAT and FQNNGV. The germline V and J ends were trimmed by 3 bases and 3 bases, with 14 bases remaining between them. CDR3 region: CASSLGVWAPNEKLFF. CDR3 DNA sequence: TGTGCCAGCAGCTTGGGCGTGTGGGCTCCTAATGAAAAACTGTTTTTT. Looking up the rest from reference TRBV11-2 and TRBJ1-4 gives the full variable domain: EAGVAQSPRYKIIEKRQSVAFWCNPISGHATLYWYQQILGQGPKLLIQFQNNGVVDDSQLPKDRFSAERLKGVDSTLKIQPAKLEDSAVYLCASSLGVWAPNEKLFFGSGTQLSVL.

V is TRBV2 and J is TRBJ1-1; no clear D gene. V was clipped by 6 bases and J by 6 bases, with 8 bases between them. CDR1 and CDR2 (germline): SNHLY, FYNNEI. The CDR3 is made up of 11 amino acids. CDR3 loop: CASRREAEAFF. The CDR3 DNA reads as TGTGCCAGCAGGCGGGAAGCTGAAGCTTTCTTT.

The CDR3 nucleotides are TGTGCCAGCTCGGACAGGGGCAGGCATGGCTACACCTTC. This translates into CASSDRGRHGYTF. V usage is TRBV18 and J usage is TRBJ1-2; 9 nucleotides align to TRBD1. The CDR3 loop spans 13 amino acids. Germline loops: CDR1 KGHSH, CDR2 LQKENI. The J segment lost 6 bases and the V segment lost 6 bases, leaving 5 bases of the junction unmatched.

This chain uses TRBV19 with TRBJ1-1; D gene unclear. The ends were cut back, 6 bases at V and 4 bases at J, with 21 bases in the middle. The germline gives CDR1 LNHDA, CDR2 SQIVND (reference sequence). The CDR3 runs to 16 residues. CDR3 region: CASRPDLIGAATEAFF. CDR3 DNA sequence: TGTGCCAGTAGGCCAGATCTAATTGGCGCGGCCACTGAAGCTTTCTTT.

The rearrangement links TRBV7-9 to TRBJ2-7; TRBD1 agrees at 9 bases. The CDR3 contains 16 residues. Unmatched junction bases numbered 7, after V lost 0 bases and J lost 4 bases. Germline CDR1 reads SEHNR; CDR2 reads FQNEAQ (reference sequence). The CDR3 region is CASSLATGTGSYEQYF. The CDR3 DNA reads TGTGCCAGCAGCTTAGCAACCGGGACAGGGTCATACGAGCAGTACTTC.

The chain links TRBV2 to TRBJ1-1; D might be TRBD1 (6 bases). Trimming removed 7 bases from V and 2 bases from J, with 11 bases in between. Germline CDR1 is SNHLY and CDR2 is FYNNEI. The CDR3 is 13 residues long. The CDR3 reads CASMTDSNTEAFF. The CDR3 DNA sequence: TGTGCCAGCATGACGGACAGTAACACTGAAGCTTTCTTT.

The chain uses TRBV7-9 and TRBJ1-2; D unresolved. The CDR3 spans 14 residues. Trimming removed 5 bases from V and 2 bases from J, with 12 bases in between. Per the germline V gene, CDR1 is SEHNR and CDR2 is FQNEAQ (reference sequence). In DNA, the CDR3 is TGTGCCAGCAGCCCCAACTCCCTAAACTATGGCTACACCTTC. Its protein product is CASSPNSLNYGYTF.

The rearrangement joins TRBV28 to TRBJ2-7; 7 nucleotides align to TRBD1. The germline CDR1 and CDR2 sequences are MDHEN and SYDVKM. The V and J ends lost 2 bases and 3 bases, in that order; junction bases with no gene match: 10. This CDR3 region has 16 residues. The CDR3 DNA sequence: TGTGCCAGCAGTTTACCAGGGACAGAAAGGATCTACGAGCAGTACTTC. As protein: CASSLPGTERIYEQYF. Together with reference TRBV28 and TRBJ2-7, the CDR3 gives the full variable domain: DVKVTQSSRYLVKRTGEKVFLECVQDMDHENMFWYRQDPGLGLRLIYFSYDVKMKEKGDIPEGYSVSREKKERFSLILESASTNQTSMYLCASSLPGTERIYEQYFGPGTRLTVT.